A single sample gave rise to the 24 T cell receptor beta chains below, sequenced in a study of shared clonotypes between healthy human individuals. The data were produced by immunoSEQ multiplex PCR, yet TCRdb's version contains in-frame clones alone and is incomplete. The sample includes about 2.4 million clones, around nine tenths of them seen just once. Sequencing input: naive CD4+ T cells sorted from blood. Subset indicated: CD45RA+ positively selected. The receptors were gathered from a man aged 18 to 30 in good health.

The J gene is TRBJ1-5, the V gene TRBV28; maybe TRBD1 (5 bases). The CDR3 is 15 amino acids. CDR1 MDHEN and CDR2 SYDVKM come from the germline V gene. V lost 2 bases and J lost 7, with 15 bases in between. The DNA for the CDR3 is TGTGCCAGCAGTTTAGGCCAGGGTAACGGCCAGCCCCAGCATTTT. The encoded protein is CASSLGQGNGQPQHF.

This clone was recorded once. Other DNA sequences in the same sample also yield this CDR3. CDR3 in DNA: TGCGCCAGCAGCTTACAGGTTATGAACACTGAAGCTTTCTTT. This encodes CASSLQVMNTEAFF. V is TRBV5-1 and J is TRBJ1-1; D perhaps matches TRBD1 (5 bases). Germline CDR1 SGHRS, CDR2 YFSETQ. The CDR3 runs to 14 residues. Trimming left V 2 bases short and J 0 bases short, with 8 bases between.

The chain recombines TRBV6-5 with TRBJ2-7; the match to TRBD1 covers 10 bases. Germline CDR1 is MNHEY and CDR2 is SVGAGI. The CDR3 is made up of 13 amino acids. Germline trimming cut 7 bases from V and 6 bases from J; bases unmatched to any gene: 6. CDR3 DNA sequence: TGTGCCAGCAACCTGGACAGGGGGGGCGAGCAGTACTTC. As protein: CASNLDRGGEQYF.

V and J are TRBV14 and TRBJ1-1, with D hard to call. CDR1 SGHDN and CDR2 FVKESK come from the germline V gene. Trimming took off 3 bases at V and 5 bases at J, with 19 bases between the two ends. The CDR3 totals 16 residues. The CDR3 region has the DNA TGTGCCAGCAGCCACAGGTGGGCCCTCCTGGGGACTGAAGCTTTCTTT. It yields the protein CASSHRWALLGTEAFF.

The J gene is TRBJ2-2, the V gene TRBV10-3; 9 bases align to TRBD2. The length of the CDR3 is 16 residues. CDR1 and CDR2 (germline): ENHRY, SYGVKD. Germline trimming cut 6 bases from V and 2 bases from J; bases unmatched to any gene: 7. CDR3 residues: CAISIQGLANTGELFF. CDR3 DNA sequence: TGTGCCATCAGCATCCAGGGACTAGCTAACACCGGGGAGCTGTTTTTT.

The chain employs TRBV5-1 and TRBJ2-5, with 11 bases aligning to TRBD2. The CDR3 covers 15 residues. Per germline, CDR1 SGHRS and CDR2 YFSETQ. V was clipped by 0 bases and J by 6 bases; unmatched bases: 4. The CDR3 DNA reads TGCGCCAGCAGCTTGGTTGCTAGCGGGAGGCAGACCCAGTACTTC. Its translation is CASSLVASGRQTQYF.

This clone appeared once. CDR3 sequence (DNA): TGTGCCAGTGGGAGGGGCGGTCAGCCCCAGCATTTT. Its translation: CASGRGGQPQHF. This chain connects TRBV6-5 to TRBJ1-5, with D tentatively TRBD1 (5 bases). The V end lost 9 bases, the J end lost 6 bases, and 12 bases lay between the germline ends. This CDR3 comprises 12 residues. CDR1 is MNHEY, CDR2 SVGAGI, per germline.

The CDR3 here is CASSLPEGQGRAFF. CDR3 nucleotides: TGTGCCAGCAGTTTACCGGAGGGACAGGGGCGAGCTTTCTTT. V is TRBV28 and J is TRBJ1-1; 10 bases are a match to TRBD1. The CDR3 has 14 residues. Trimming removed 2 bases from V and 10 bases from J; junction bases left unmatched: 7. Germline values: CDR1 MDHEN, CDR2 SYDVKM.

This clone was detected once. This chain joins TRBV6-5 and TRBJ1-3; a possible D gene is TRBD1 (5 bases). Germline assignment: CDR1 MNHEY and CDR2 SVGAGI. The CDR3 consists of 13 residues. Trimming left V 7 bases short and J 0 bases short, with 7 bases between. In DNA, the CDR3 is TGTGCCAGCACGGGGGGCTCTGGAAACACCATATATTTT. This gives the protein CASTGGSGNTIYF.

The V gene is TRBV4-1, the J gene TRBJ2-1; 8 nucleotides match TRBD1. The CDR3 has 14 amino acids. After removal of 4 bases from V and 6 bases from J, the junction contained 5 bases not matched to a gene. Looked up from germline, CDR1 is MGHRA and CDR2 is YSYEKL. CDR3 in amino acids: CASSLWTGSNEQFF. As DNA, the CDR3 is TGCGCCAGCAGCCTTTGGACAGGGTCCAATGAGCAGTTCTTC.

The V gene is TRBV7-3, the J gene TRBJ1-3; no clear D. Germline CDR1 and CDR2: SGHTA and FQGTGA. The V end was cut by 9 bases, the J end by 0 bases, with 9 bases between. This CDR3 has 13 residues. CDR3 nucleotide sequence: TGTGCCAGGGACCCGAGCTCTGGAAACACCATATATTTT. Amino acid sequence: CARDPSSGNTIYF.

The V and J genes are TRBV7-2 and TRBJ2-3; TRBD2 might be the D (6 bases). The length of the CDR3 is 15 residues. Looked up from germline, CDR1 is SGHTA and CDR2 is FQGNSA. The V end was cut by 7 bases, the J end by 6 bases, with 20 bases between. The CDR3, as DNA: TGTGCCAGCACCCCACTTCTCGGGAGCCCCGATACGCAGTATTTT. Protein product: CASTPLLGSPDTQYF. The variable domain in full, with the rest retrieved from reference TRBV7-2 and TRBJ2-3, is GAGVSQSPSNKVTEKGKDVELRCDPISGHTALYWYRQSLGQGLEFLIYFQGNSAPDKSGLPSDRFSAERTGGSVSTLTIQRTQQEDSAVYLCASTPLLGSPDTQYFGPGTRLTVL.

Remarks on this clone: This same CDR3 is encoded by further DNA sequences in the sample. This chain connects TRBV7-2 to TRBJ2-1; either TRBD1 or TRBD2 may supply D (5 bases each). The V gene lost 1 base and the J gene lost 9 bases, with 10 bases spanning the gap. This CDR3 is built from 13 residues. Germline lookup yields CDR1 SGHTA and CDR2 FQGNSA. The CDR3 region has the DNA TGTGCCAGCAGCTTAGGAGGGGTAGGTGAGCAGTTCTTC. As protein: CASSLGGVGEQFF.

V usage is TRBV7-2 and J usage is TRBJ2-1; a weak D match, TRBD2 (6 bases). V gave up 1 base and J gave up 9 bases, with 13 bases separating them. The CDR3 extends over 14 amino acids. The germline V gene has CDR1 SGHTA and CDR2 FQGNSA. The CDR3 DNA reads as TGTGCCAGCAGCTTAGAACCGAACGGGGGTGAGCAGTTCTTC. Translated, it gives CASSLEPNGGEQFF.

This clone was observed a few times. Different DNA sequences within this sample yield the same CDR3. The chain employs TRBV30 and TRBJ1-1; D is unresolved. Germline-derived CDR1 and CDR2 are GTSNPN and SVGIG (reference sequence). The V and J ends lost 0 bases and 1 base respectively, with 3 bases between them. CDR3 length: 12 residues. The CDR3 sequence: CAWSVRNTEAFF. CDR3 DNA sequence: TGTGCCTGGAGTGTACGGAACACTGAAGCTTTCTTT. The entire variable domain, with the rest obtained from reference TRBV30 and TRBJ1-1, is as follows: SQTIHQWPATLVQPVGSPLSLECTVEGTSNPNLYWYRQAAGRGLQLLFYSVGIGQISSEVPQNLSASRPQDRQFILSSKKLLLSDSGFYLCAWSVRNTEAFFGQGTRLTVV.

The chain couples TRBV10-1 to TRBJ2-1, with 15 bases lining up with TRBD2. Germline CDR1 is WNHNN and CDR2 is SYGVQD (reference sequence). The J segment lost 7 bases and the V segment lost 6 bases, leaving 10 bases of the junction unmatched. The length of the CDR3 is 17 residues. In DNA form, the CDR3 reads TGCGCCAGCAGCGAGGGACTAGCGGGAGGTCCAGGGAATGAGCAGTTCTTC. It is translated as CASSEGLAGGPGNEQFF.

This clone appeared a single time. The sample has other DNA sequences that encode this CDR3 too. The chain recombines TRBV7-2 with TRBJ2-2, with 9 bases aligning to TRBD1. Germline CDR1 is SGHTA and CDR2 is FQGNSA. The CDR3 is 14 residues long. The junction had 1 base not matched to a gene; V was cut back by 3 bases and J by 5 bases. The CDR3 region has the DNA TGTGCCAGCAGCTTGACAGGGGGGACCGGGGAGCTGTTTTTT. This codes for CASSLTGGTGELFF.

The chain employs TRBV6-5 and TRBJ1-6, with a possible D match to TRBD1 (5 bases). The V and J ends lost 6 bases and 10 bases respectively, with 16 bases between them. Germline V lookup: CDR1 MNHEY, CDR2 SVGAGI. There are 14 residues in the CDR3. The CDR3 bases are TGTGCCAGCAGCATACCCGGCGGGGGGTCACCCCTCCACTTT. This sequence encodes CASSIPGGGSPLHF.

Here the CDR3 reads CASSPGLNSGNTIYF. The CDR3 bases are TGTGCCAGCTCACCCGGACTGAACTCTGGAAACACCATATATTTT. The chain links TRBV18 to TRBJ1-3; D not resolved. Trimming shortened V by 3 bases and J by 0 bases, and 9 bases separated the two germline ends. CDR1 is KGHSH, CDR2 LQKENI, per germline. The CDR3 spans 15 residues.

The rearrangement links TRBV28 to TRBJ1-5; the match to TRBD1 covers 10 bases. V lost 4 bases to trimming and J lost 7 bases; unmatched junction nucleotides: 13. The CDR3 is 17 amino acids. Germline CDR1 and CDR2: MDHEN and SYDVKM. In nucleotides, the CDR3 is TGTGCCAGCAGTTCCCCGGGACAGGGGATGATAGGGCAGCCCCAGCATTTT. This translates into CASSSPGQGMIGQPQHF.

In this sample, this clone turned up once. This chain joins TRBV5-6 and TRBJ2-2, with TRBD1 matching over 10 bases. After removal of 4 bases from V and 5 bases from J, the junction contained 5 bases not matched to a gene. This CDR3 comprises 15 residues. Germline V gene sequence: CDR1 SGHDT, CDR2 YYEEEE. The CDR3 nucleotides are TGTGCCAGCAGCCCCTCGGACAGGGGGACCGGGGAGCTGTTTTTT. It is translated as CASSPSDRGTGELFF.

This chain connects TRBV27 to TRBJ2-7; D might be TRBD1 or TRBD2, each matching 5 bases. The CDR3 totals 14 residues. The germline CDR1 and CDR2 sequences are MNHEY and SMNVEV (reference sequence). Trimming removed 6 bases at V and 2 bases at J, with 14 bases between. CDR3 nucleotides: TGTGCCAGCAGCTATAGGGGAGAGGCCTACGAGCAGTACTTC. Translation gives CASSYRGEAYEQYF.

The V and J genes are TRBV2 and TRBJ2-1, with no clear D. The germline V gene encodes CDR1 SNHLY and CDR2 FYNNEI. V was pared by 7 bases and J by 7 bases, with 8 bases between. This CDR3 has 11 amino acids. The CDR3 nucleotides read TGTGCCAGCACCCAGGTGAATGAGCAGTTCTTC. Translating gives CASTQVNEQFF.

This clone was counted a few times. The chain carries TRBV19 and TRBJ1-6; possible D gene TRBD1, 5 bases. Trimming removed 4 bases from V and 10 bases from J, with 11 bases in between. This CDR3 has 13 residues. Germline loops: CDR1 LNHDA, CDR2 SQIVND (reference sequence). The CDR3: CASSRGSPSPLHF. The CDR3 DNA reads as TGTGCCAGTAGTAGGGGCAGTCCATCACCCCTCCACTTT.